Each of the 17 T cell receptor beta chains below was sequenced from the same sample in a study of radiation and T cells in renal cell carcinoma. Profiling relied on immunoSEQ multiplex PCR, and the TCRdb table lists in-frame clones only, not all of them. The table lists fewer than 150,000 clones, 88% of them singletons. Described time point: blood 2 weeks post-SBRT. Treatment in this sample: 15 Gy SBRT to primary tumor, nephrectomy 4 weeks later. The sequencing used blood, collected from a patient whose treatment included radiotherapy and nephrectomy. These receptors were obtained from an older woman with renal cell carcinoma.

J is TRBJ2-1 and V is TRBV5-1; possibly TRBD2 for D (5 bases). CDR1 is SGHRS, CDR2 YFSETQ, per germline. Trimming stripped 2 bases from V and 8 bases from J, with 8 bases between. The CDR3 is made up of 12 amino acids. For the CDR3, the DNA is TGCGCCAGCAGCTTCCCCGGGGATGAGCAGTTCTTC. Translated, it gives CASSFPGDEQFF.

The chain combines TRBV29-1 with TRBJ2-1; D gene ambiguous. Germline V gene lookup returns CDR1 SQVTM and CDR2 ANQGSEA. The germline V and J ends were trimmed by 2 bases and 6 bases, with 8 bases remaining between them. The CDR3 is 12 residues long. CDR3 nucleotide sequence: TGCAGCGTTGAAACTACCGCCAATGAGCAGTTCTTC. Translation: CSVETTANEQFF.

J is TRBJ2-6 and V is TRBV29-1, with D possibly matching TRBD1 (6 bases). CDR3 size: 14 residues. Trimming removed 5 bases at V and 1 base at J, with 9 bases between. CDR1 is SQVTM, CDR2 ANQGSEA, per germline. The CDR3 sequence is CSVHTGSGANVLTF. The CDR3 DNA is TGCAGCGTTCACACAGGGTCTGGGGCCAACGTCCTGACTTTC.

In this sample, this clone turned up once. The chain employs TRBV7-3 and TRBJ2-2; D gene uncertain. The V end lost 5 bases, the J end lost 6 bases, and 10 bases lay between the germline ends. This CDR3 is built from 13 residues. The germline CDR1 and CDR2 sequences are SGHTA and FQGTGA. The CDR3 nucleotides are TGTGCCAGCAGCAATCCCGGTTCCGGGGAGCTGTTTTTT. Translated: CASSNPGSGELFF.

This chain connects TRBV15 to TRBJ2-3, with 9 bases fitting TRBD2. V shed 0 bases, J shed 3 bases, and the junction held 4 bases outside the gene matches. Germline lookup yields CDR1 LNHNV and CDR2 YYDKDF (reference sequence). This CDR3 is 16 amino acids long. The CDR3 DNA follows: TGTGCCACCAGCAGAGACCCTAGCGGGGCGACAGATACGCAGTATTTT. It encodes CATSRDPSGATDTQYF.

This chain connects TRBV19 to TRBJ1-4; a possible D gene is TRBD1 (5 bases). The germline V gene encodes CDR1 LNHDA and CDR2 SQIVND (reference sequence). V was cut by 7 bases and J by 4 bases, with 16 bases left in between. CDR3 length: 15 amino acids. CDR3 nucleotides: TGTGCCAGTACAAGGACAAAGGGTATTAATGAAAAACTGTTTTTT. It yields the protein CASTRTKGINEKLFF.

The chain is built from TRBV5-5 and TRBJ1-1; 7 bases match TRBD1. The ends lost 3 bases at V and 1 base at J; junction bases unmatched: 6. The CDR3 extends over 15 amino acids. Germline-derived CDR1 and CDR2 are SGHKS and YYEKEE (reference sequence). CDR3 region: CASSSPEGANTEAFF. CDR3 bases: TGTGCCAGCAGCTCTCCTGAGGGGGCGAACACTGAAGCTTTCTTT.

The rearrangement joins TRBV10-3 to TRBJ1-5; D remains ambiguous. The CDR3 spans 16 residues. In germline, CDR1 is ENHRY, CDR2 SYGVKD. V lost 3 bases to trimming and J lost 1 base, with 13 bases between them. CDR3 DNA: TGTGCCATCAGTGAAGCGGGCGGGAAGAGCAATCAGCCCCAGCATTTT. Its protein is CAISEAGGKSNQPQHF.

The chain uses TRBV10-3 and TRBJ2-5; no clear D gene. Trimming pared 1 base from V and 2 bases from J, leaving 11 bases between. Germline CDR1 and CDR2: ENHRY and SYGVKD. The CDR3 is made up of 15 amino acids. The chain's CDR3 is CAISEFSSIQETQYF. The CDR3 nucleotides read TGTGCCATCAGTGAGTTCAGTTCAATACAAGAGACCCAGTACTTC.

V is TRBV30 and J is TRBJ2-3; a possible D gene is TRBD2 (6 bases). Per germline, CDR1 GTSNPN and CDR2 SVGIG (reference sequence). V was trimmed by 1 base and J by 5 bases, leaving 13 bases between them. This CDR3 has 14 amino acids. CDR3 DNA sequence: TGTGCCTGGAGTGGCATGGGAGGTGGAGATACGCAGTATTTT. This translates into CAWSGMGGGDTQYF.

This clone was counted between two and nine times. CDR3 amino acids: CASSRKGSAFF. The DNA for the CDR3 is TGTGCCAGCTCCCGCAAGGGGAGTGCTTTCTTT. The chain is built from TRBV18 and TRBJ1-1, with TRBD1 as a possible D gene (5 bases). The V end lost 6 bases, the J end lost 11 bases, and 13 bases lay between the germline ends. This CDR3 has 11 amino acids. Germline-derived CDR1 and CDR2 are KGHSH and LQKENI.

The rearrangement links TRBV7-8 to TRBJ1-2; D is uncertain. The germline gives CDR1 SGHVS, CDR2 FQNEAQ. The CDR3 has 14 amino acids. The V end lost 3 bases, the J end lost 0 bases, and 8 bases lay between the germline ends. The CDR3 protein is CASSLDATNYGYTF. CDR3 in DNA: TGTGCCAGCAGCTTGGACGCAACTAACTATGGCTACACCTTC.

This sequence joins TRBV7-9 and TRBJ2-5; no clear D. V was cut by 1 base and J by 0 bases, with 6 bases left in between. This CDR3 is built from 14 residues. Germline V lookup: CDR1 SEHNR, CDR2 FQNEAQ (reference sequence). The CDR3 protein is CASSLGEYQETQYF. DNA for the CDR3: TGTGCCAGCAGCTTAGGCGAGTACCAAGAGACCCAGTACTTC.

The rearrangement links TRBV19 to TRBJ2-3; 12 nucleotides agree with TRBD2. Trimming removed 3 bases from V and 4 bases from J; junction bases left unmatched: 2. The CDR3 runs to 15 residues. The V gene's germline CDR1 is LNHDA and CDR2 SQIVND (reference sequence). CDR3 protein: CASSITSGGSDTQYF. As DNA, the CDR3 is TGTGCCAGTAGTATCACTAGCGGGGGGTCAGATACGCAGTATTTT.

This sequence joins TRBV6-6 and TRBJ1-6; no firm D call. In germline, CDR1 is MNHNY, CDR2 SVGAGI (reference sequence). There are 12 residues in the CDR3. The V end was cut by 4 bases, the J end by 8 bases, with 6 bases between. The CDR3 protein is CASSSLYSPLHF. Here the CDR3 DNA reads TGTGCCAGCAGTTCGTTGTATTCACCCCTCCACTTT.

The chain links TRBV4-1 to TRBJ2-7; TRBD1 agrees at 9 bases. The CDR3 contains 15 residues. CDR1 and CDR2 from the germline V gene are MGHRA and YSYEKL. The V and J ends lost 2 bases and 3 bases, in that order; junction bases with no gene match: 5. DNA of the CDR3: TGCGCCAGCAGCCAAACGGGACAGGGAGTCTACGAGCAGTACTTC. Its translation is CASSQTGQGVYEQYF.

J is TRBJ2-3 and V is TRBV9; 10 nucleotides line up with TRBD2. CDR1 is SGDLS and CDR2 is YYNGEE in the germline V gene. Trimming cost V 3 bases and J 2 bases; bases outside gene matches: 6. This CDR3 is 16 amino acids long. The CDR3, as DNA: TGTGCCAGCAGCGCCAAAGCGGGGGGGTTCACAGATACGCAGTATTTT. As protein: CASSAKAGGFTDTQYF.